Presented here are 26 T cell receptor beta chains from one specimen sequenced in a study of blood T cell repertoires in COVID-19. Assay used: immunoSEQ multiplex PCR; TCRdb lists only in-frame clones, some missing. This sample has about 180,000 clones, with more than 85% found just once. The sequencing sample was made of peripheral blood. The receptors shown here come from a woman in her twenties or thirties with active or convalescent COVID-19.

V is TRBV2 and J is TRBJ1-3; D uncertain. The germline gives CDR1 SNHLY, CDR2 FYNNEI. The ends were cut back, 7 bases at V and 0 bases at J, with 19 bases in the middle. The CDR3 runs 17 residues. The CDR3 nucleotides read TGTGCCAGCAAACAGTCCTACGCCGGAAGCTCTGGAAACACCATATATTTT. Its protein product is CASKQSYAGSSGNTIYF.

The chain uses TRBV19 and TRBJ2-2; D may be TRBD1 (5 bases). V was pared by 4 bases and J by 3 bases, with 15 bases between. Germline values: CDR1 LNHDA, CDR2 SQIVND (reference sequence). The CDR3 consists of 16 residues. The CDR3 protein is CASSKVGAIHTGELFF. DNA for the CDR3: TGTGCCAGTAGTAAAGTAGGGGCCATCCACACCGGGGAGCTGTTTTTT.

For the CDR3, the DNA is TGTGCCAGCAGCTCCGGGATCCAGCAGTTCTTC. Amino acids: CASSSGIQQFF. V usage is TRBV11-3 and J usage is TRBJ2-1; TRBD2 might be the D (5 bases). Germline values: CDR1 SGHNT, CDR2 YENEEA. The CDR3 is 11 residues long. Trimming left V 4 bases short and J 11 bases short, with 9 bases between.

The chain combines TRBV9 with TRBJ1-5, with D maybe TRBD1 (6 bases). Germline loops: CDR1 SGDLS, CDR2 YYNGEE. The CDR3 consists of 15 residues. The ends were cut back, 0 bases at V and 2 bases at J, with 9 bases in the middle. The CDR3 sequence: CASSVGGQGNQPQHF. For the CDR3, the DNA is TGTGCCAGCAGCGTAGGGGGGCAGGGCAATCAGCCCCAGCATTTT.

This sequence joins TRBV6-5 and TRBJ1-5; D call uncertain. This CDR3 has 14 amino acids. The germline V gene encodes CDR1 MNHEY and CDR2 SVGAGI. V gave up 7 bases and J gave up 4 bases, with 14 bases separating them. The CDR3 coding sequence is TGTGCCAGCATTGTGGCAGAATTTAATCAGCCCCAGCATTTT. Translating it yields CASIVAEFNQPQHF.

In its sample, this clone was seen a few times. The chain couples TRBV10-3 to TRBJ2-7; perhaps TRBD2 as D (7 bases). Germline assignment: CDR1 ENHRY and CDR2 SYGVKD. The CDR3 extends over 15 amino acids. The V end was cut by 3 bases, the J end by 3 bases, with 15 bases between. The CDR3 here is CAISDLRGQGYEQYF. CDR3 in DNA: TGTGCCATCAGTGACTTGCGGGGGCAGGGCTACGAGCAGTACTTC.

The chain links TRBV5-1 to TRBJ2-7, with TRBD2 as a possible D gene (5 bases). The CDR3 is made up of 13 amino acids. V lost 3 bases and J lost 7, with 14 bases in between. Germline V gives CDR1 SGHRS, CDR2 YFSETQ. CDR3 bases: TGCGCCAGCAGCTCCTTGAGGGCTCGTGAGCAGTACTTC. Its protein is CASSSLRAREQYF.

J is TRBJ1-6 and V is TRBV18; 8 positions match TRBD1. Germline CDR1 KGHSH, CDR2 LQKENI. The junction had 3 bases not matched to a gene; V was cut back by 4 bases and J by 7 bases. The CDR3 extends over 14 amino acids. CDR3 sequence (DNA): TGTGCCAGCTCACAGGACAGGGTGAATTCACCCCTCCACTTT. Protein product: CASSQDRVNSPLHF.

The chain joins TRBV28 to TRBJ1-2, with unresolved D. Trimming removed 1 base at V and 2 bases at J, with 20 bases between. This CDR3 region has 18 residues. Germline V gives CDR1 MDHEN, CDR2 SYDVKM. CDR3 coding DNA: TGTGCCAGCAGTTTATCTGACGTGATGGGCAGGATCAACTATGGCTACACCTTC. Translating it yields CASSLSDVMGRINYGYTF.

This clone was counted only a few times. This sequence joins TRBV11-2 and TRBJ1-5, with TRBD1 as a possible D gene (5 bases). The CDR3 sequence is 15 residues long. V was pared by 1 base and J by 3 bases, with 10 bases between. Looked up from germline, CDR1 is SGHAT and CDR2 is FQNNGV. CDR3 DNA sequence: TGTGCCAGCAGCTTAGGGTCGGGGGTCAATCAGCCCCAGCATTTT. Protein: CASSLGSGVNQPQHF.

DNA for the CDR3: TGTGCCAGCAGCCGTACAGACAGGGGGCGTTCATTTGGCTACACCTTC. As protein: CASSRTDRGRSFGYTF. This chain connects TRBV13 to TRBJ1-2; 10 bases map to TRBD1. V lost 5 bases, J lost 7 bases, and 13 bases stayed unmatched. Germline V CDR1 and CDR2: PRHDT, FYEKMQ (reference sequence). CDR3 length equals 16 residues.

The chain recombines TRBV5-1 with TRBJ2-3; 9 nucleotides line up with TRBD2. The length of the CDR3 is 15 residues. The V gene end was trimmed by 3 bases and the J gene end by 3 bases; junction bases not matched to a gene: 5. CDR1 SGHRS and CDR2 YFSETQ come from the germline V gene. The CDR3 reads CASSYSGGVTDTQYF. The CDR3 DNA sequence: TGCGCCAGCAGCTATAGCGGGGGAGTAACAGATACGCAGTATTTT.

The genes are TRBV5-1 and TRBJ1-3, with 8 bases fitting TRBD1. CDR3 size: 17 residues. V shed 4 bases, J shed 0 bases, and the junction held 9 bases outside the gene matches. Germline lookup yields CDR1 SGHRS and CDR2 YFSETQ. DNA of the CDR3: TGCGCCAGCAGCAAGGGGACAGGCCGCCCCTCTGGAAACACCATATATTTT. This gives the protein CASSKGTGRPSGNTIYF.

V is TRBV11-2 and J is TRBJ2-2; 11 bases are a match to TRBD2. The length of the CDR3 is 17 residues. Germline V gives CDR1 SGHAT, CDR2 FQNNGV. V dropped 4 bases and J dropped 6; count of bases not matched to a gene: 10. The DNA of the CDR3 is TGTGCCAGCAGCTCGAATTTAGCGGGAGGGGTGGCCGGGGAGCTGTTTTTT. This codes for CASSSNLAGGVAGELFF.

The V gene is TRBV29-1, the J gene TRBJ2-1; D is unclear. The CDR3 length is 13 residues. Trimming removed 7 bases from V and 0 bases from J, with 10 bases in between. Per germline, CDR1 SQVTM and CDR2 ANQGSEA. Here the CDR3 reads CSAVVSSYNEQFF. For the CDR3, the DNA is TGCAGCGCTGTGGTGAGCTCCTACAATGAGCAGTTCTTC.

This clone was counted once. V usage is TRBV18 and J usage is TRBJ1-2, with D possibly TRBD1 on 5 matching bases. The V end lost 3 bases, the J end lost 7 bases, and 15 bases lay between the germline ends. The CDR3 runs 14 residues. Germline values: CDR1 KGHSH, CDR2 LQKENI. CDR3 region: CASSPPGGGGGYTF. In DNA form, the CDR3 reads TGTGCCAGCTCACCGCCGGGCGGGGGAGGTGGCTACACCTTC.

This chain uses TRBV20-1 with TRBJ1-4, with a tentative D call TRBD1 (5 bases). The CDR3 covers 14 residues. Looked up from germline, CDR1 is DFQATT and CDR2 is SNEGSKA (reference sequence). Trimming stripped 3 bases from V and 3 bases from J, with 11 bases between. CDR3 DNA sequence: TGCAGTGCTAGTTCAGGGTGGTCTAATGAAAAACTGTTTTTT. Residues: CSASSGWSNEKLFF.

The V and J genes are TRBV25-1 and TRBJ1-2, with D tentatively TRBD1 (6 bases). The V gene lost 1 base and the J gene lost 8 bases, with 11 bases spanning the gap. There are 13 residues in the CDR3. Per the germline V gene, CDR1 is MGHDK and CDR2 is SYGVNS. CDR3 DNA sequence: TGTGCCAGCAGTGAATTCGGACAGAGGGGCTACACCTTC. Translating it yields CASSEFGQRGYTF.

This clone occurred once. The chain combines TRBV10-1 with TRBJ1-2; D uncertain. V shed 4 bases and J shed 0 bases, with 12 bases lying between them. Germline assignment: CDR1 WNHNN and CDR2 SYGVQD (reference sequence). This CDR3 is 15 amino acids long. The CDR3 sequence: CASSAGTEPNYGYTF. The CDR3 bases are TGCGCCAGCAGTGCAGGAACGGAACCTAACTATGGCTACACCTTC.

The V and J genes are TRBV19 and TRBJ1-6; D possibly corresponds to TRBD1 (5 bases). CDR3 length: 15 amino acids. Germline CDR1 is LNHDA and CDR2 is SQIVND (reference sequence). The V end lost 1 base, the J end lost 6 bases, and 10 bases lay between the germline ends. Written as DNA, the CDR3 is TGTGCCAGTAGTATAGTTGGGACTGCTAATTCACCCCTCCACTTT. Residues: CASSIVGTANSPLHF.

The chain links TRBV7-9 to TRBJ2-7, with 8 bases identical to TRBD1. This CDR3 has 14 amino acids. V was clipped by 7 bases and J by 4 bases; unmatched bases: 9. The germline V gene has CDR1 SEHNR and CDR2 FQNEAQ (reference sequence). CDR3 in DNA: TGTGCCAGCACGCTATCCGGACAGGGTTACGAGCAGTACTTC. Translation: CASTLSGQGYEQYF.

The chain is built from TRBV5-1 and TRBJ1-2; the match to TRBD1 covers 9 bases. After removal of 5 bases from V and 8 bases from J, the junction contained 10 bases not matched to a gene. The CDR3 covers 14 residues. Germline CDR1 and CDR2: SGHRS and YFSETQ. CDR3 DNA: TGCGCCAGCAGAATGGACAGGGGTGGATCGGGCTACACCTTC. This encodes CASRMDRGGSGYTF.

On this clone itself: The junction departs from germline at one end; a sequencing error may be responsible. This sequence joins TRBV6-6 and TRBJ2-7, with TRBD1 matching over 9 bases. The CDR3 covers 14 residues. Germline V gives CDR1 MNHNY, CDR2 SVGAGI (reference sequence). For the CDR3, the DNA is TGTGCCAGCAGTTCCGTTACAGGGGGCGGGAGCGGGGTCTTC. Encoded protein: CASSSVTGGGSGVF.

This CDR3 is CASSNIVNTEAFF. Written as DNA, the CDR3 is TGTGCCAGCAGCAATATCGTGAACACTGAAGCTTTCTTT. The rearrangement links TRBV7-9 to TRBJ1-1, with no clear D. CDR3 length: 13 amino acids. The V gene's germline CDR1 is SEHNR and CDR2 FQNEAQ (reference sequence). V gave up 5 bases and J gave up 0 bases, with 7 bases separating them.

The chain's CDR3 is CASSEMTALAGNTIYF. DNA of the CDR3: TGTGCCAGCAGTGAAATGACAGCCTTGGCCGGAAACACCATATATTTT. The rearrangement joins TRBV6-1 to TRBJ1-3, with D perhaps matching TRBD1 (5 bases). Germline assignment: CDR1 MNHNS and CDR2 SASEGT. V was clipped by 2 bases and J by 4 bases, with 15 bases between them. The CDR3 length is 16 residues.

This clone has a single count. This chain connects TRBV20-1 to TRBJ2-5, with a tentative D call TRBD1 (6 bases). The germline V gene encodes CDR1 DFQATT and CDR2 SNEGSKA (reference sequence). Trimming took 3 bases from V and 4 from J, leaving 15 bases between them. There are 14 residues in the CDR3. The CDR3 bases are TGCAGTGCTAGTCTGGGGACACGGGGAGAGACCCAGTACTTC. It yields the protein CSASLGTRGETQYF.